A selection of T cell receptor beta chains follows, all from one sample in a study of vaccination and CD4 T cells after COVID-19. TCRdb fed the PCR reads into MiXCR, producing one record per CDR3 protein. The data hold about 18,000 distinct CDR3 sequences, with 50% to 70% observed a single time. For these receptors, no antigen is known. This specimen consisted of CD4+ T cells from blood, cultured in vitro, obtained after SARS-CoV-2 vaccination. Receptors originate from a human donor who had recovered from COVID-19. Both conserved end residues are part of each CDR3. A D gene is named only where the DNA matches it firmly. Clone size is shown for a subset of rows, as once, few, many or a class of expanded clone.

d_call: TRBD2; j_call: TRBJ2-5; clone_size: -; v_call: TRBV10-3; cdr3_nt: TGTGCCATAACTAGCGGGAGGGGAGAGACCCAGTACTTC; cdr3_aa: CAITSGRGETQYF
d_call: -; j_call: TRBJ1-1; clone_size: few; v_call: TRBV19; cdr3_nt: TGTGCCAGTATCGGGAACACTGAAGCTTTCTTT; cdr3_aa: CASIGNTEAFF
d_call: -; j_call: TRBJ1-2; clone_size: -; v_call: TRBV6-2/TRBV6-3; cdr3_nt: TGTGCCAGCAGGCGGTCTGGGGACTATGGCTACACCTTC; cdr3_aa: CASRRSGDYGYTF
d_call: TRBD1; j_call: TRBJ1-1; clone_size: few; v_call: TRBV12-3/TRBV12-4; cdr3_nt: TGTGCCAGCAGCCGTACAGGGGCCGGAACTGAAGCTTTCTTT; cdr3_aa: CASSRTGAGTEAFF
d_call: -; j_call: TRBJ2-7; clone_size: once; v_call: TRBV27; cdr3_nt: TGTGCCAGCAGGCTCCGGCCCGGAGCGGACCGCTACGAGCAGTACTTC; cdr3_aa: CASRLRPGADRYEQYF
d_call: TRBD2; j_call: TRBJ2-1; clone_size: -; v_call: TRBV20-1; cdr3_nt: TGCAGTGCTAGGGGAACCGGGACTAGCTACAATGAGCAGTTCTTC; cdr3_aa: CSARGTGTSYNEQFF
d_call: TRBD2; j_call: TRBJ2-4; clone_size: -; v_call: TRBV19; cdr3_nt: TGTGCCAGTAGTACCGGGGGGGACACACCCAAAAACATTCAGTACTTC; cdr3_aa: CASSTGGDTPKNIQYF
d_call: -; j_call: TRBJ2-3; clone_size: once; v_call: TRBV19; cdr3_nt: TGTGCCAGTAGTATGGGCGGTACAGATACGCAGTATTTT; cdr3_aa: CASSMGGTDTQYF
d_call: -; j_call: TRBJ1-1; clone_size: -; v_call: TRBV7-3; cdr3_nt: TGTGCCAGCAGTTCTACCGGGACGGAGAACACTGAAGCTTTCTTT; cdr3_aa: CASSSTGTENTEAFF
d_call: -; j_call: TRBJ1-5; clone_size: -; v_call: TRBV20-1; cdr3_nt: TGCAGTGCTAGACAACCGGGACACCTCAATCAGCCCCAGCATTTT; cdr3_aa: CSARQPGHLNQPQHF
d_call: -; j_call: TRBJ1-1; clone_size: -; v_call: TRBV20-1; cdr3_nt: TGCAGTGCTAGAGATCATCAGGGTTTCGACACTGAAGCTTTCTTT; cdr3_aa: CSARDHQGFDTEAFF
d_call: -; j_call: TRBJ1-5; clone_size: few; v_call: TRBV15; cdr3_nt: TGTGCCACCAGCAGAGATTTTAGCAATCAGCCCCAGCATTTT; cdr3_aa: CATSRDFSNQPQHF
d_call: -; j_call: TRBJ1-1; clone_size: -; v_call: TRBV27; cdr3_nt: TGTGCCAGCAGGAGTTACGTTGGGGCGCAGGCTGAAGCTTTCTTT; cdr3_aa: CASRSYVGAQAEAFF
d_call: -; j_call: TRBJ2-3; clone_size: -; v_call: TRBV5-4; cdr3_nt: TGTGCCAGCAGGGCTACAGGAACAGATACGCAGTATTTT; cdr3_aa: CASRATGTDTQYF
d_call: TRBD1; j_call: TRBJ2-6; clone_size: -; v_call: TRBV12-3/TRBV12-4; cdr3_nt: TGTGCCAGCAGTTTAGGATTCGGCAGGGGGCCTGGGGCCAACGTCCTGACTTTC; cdr3_aa: CASSLGFGRGPGANVLTF
d_call: -; j_call: TRBJ2-5; clone_size: few; v_call: TRBV5-1; cdr3_nt: TGCGCCAGCAGCTTGGCCATCGACAGCGGAGCCCAGTACTTC; cdr3_aa: CASSLAIDSGAQYF
d_call: -; j_call: TRBJ1-5; clone_size: -; v_call: TRBV12-3/TRBV12-4; cdr3_nt: TGTGCCAGCAGTTTAGGACAAACTCAGCCCCAGCATTTT; cdr3_aa: CASSLGQTQPQHF
d_call: TRBD1; j_call: TRBJ1-5; clone_size: -; v_call: TRBV2; cdr3_nt: TGTGCCAGCAGTTATATCCACCGGGACAGGCGGGACCAGCCCCAGCATTTT; cdr3_aa: CASSYIHRDRRDQPQHF
d_call: -; j_call: TRBJ2-2; clone_size: once; v_call: TRBV19; cdr3_nt: TGTGCCAGTAGTATTCGGGGGGCTGGGACCGGGGAGCTGTTTTTT; cdr3_aa: CASSIRGAGTGELFF
d_call: TRBD1; j_call: TRBJ1-3; clone_size: few; v_call: TRBV7-2; cdr3_nt: TGTGCCAGCAGCCAAATGGGACAGACTGGAAACACCATATATTTT; cdr3_aa: CASSQMGQTGNTIYF